This paragraph covers one T cell receptor beta chain sequence. Diagnoses among patients were locally advanced or metastatic urothelial carcinoma. The authors spiked synthetic TCR analog templates into each PCR. Sequencing used immunoSEQ multiplex PCR; TCRdb keeps in-frame clones, though not all of them. The table includes roughly 60,000 clones, around 80% detected once. This sample is drawn from a study of PD-L1 blockade in urothelial cancer. Study context: The patients first took atezolizumab in about 2014, receiving 1,200 mg intravenously every 3 weeks. Each participant's history included 0 to 3 prior chemotherapy regimens.

The CDR3 covers 14 residues. Trimming left V 3 bases short and J 4 bases short, with 12 bases between. CDR1 and CDR2 (germline): SGHAT, FQNNGV. The specimen comprised PBMCs, sampled around atezolizumab (anti-PD-L1) treatment. The sequence came from an older man with urothelial cancer. The chain is built from TRBV11-2 and TRBJ1-1; perhaps TRBD1 as D (6 bases). CDR3 region: CASSLTGSGTEAFF. The CDR3 DNA is TGTGCCAGCAGCTTGACAGGTTCGGGCACTGAAGCTTTCTTT.